This TCR beta chain originates from a study of cytomegalovirus exposure and HLA in healthy donors. Overall study: In a previous analysis, about 100 million unique TCR beta sequences were found from roughly 200 million T cells. Study-wide results and limits: Researchers catalogued roughly 170 TCR beta chains as cytomegalovirus-associated.

PCR involved 60 Vbeta and 13 Jbeta primers. TCRdb's table, derived via immunoSEQ multiplex PCR, lists solely in-frame clones and lacks some. The data hold some 100,000 clones, with 60% to 80% observed a single time. With respect to this clone: The antigen remains undetermined.

The V gene's germline CDR1 is SGHNT and CDR2 YYREEE (reference sequence). This CDR3 has 17 amino acids. V was clipped by 2 bases and J by 1 base; unmatched bases: 10. V and J are TRBV5-4 and TRBJ2-7; 9 nucleotides match TRBD2. The sequenced material came from PBMCs. The sequence derives from a young woman in good health and CMV-seropositive. CDR3 residues: CASSLRTSAKSSYEQYF. CDR3 DNA sequence: TGTGCCAGCAGCTTAAGGACTAGCGCTAAATCTTCCTACGAGCAGTACTTC.